Below, 20 T cell receptor beta chains from the same sample are listed, as sequenced in a study of response to subunit inactivated influenza vaccine. TCRdb redid the calling of the RT-PCR reads with MiXCR, one entry per CDR3 protein. The table has over 650,000 distinct CDR3 sequences, around 20% seen once. The sequencing here drew on PBMCs from blood, taken about 5 days after vaccination. The receptors stem from a middle-aged man who received an inactivated influenza vaccine.

The chain employs TRBV15 and TRBJ1-4, with 7 bases matching TRBD1. Germline CDR1 is LNHNV and CDR2 is YYDKDF (reference sequence). CDR3 length: 14 amino acids. Trimming cost V 0 bases and J 8 bases; bases outside gene matches: 3. The CDR3 spells CATSRDRGWEKLFF. CDR3 nucleotides: TGTGCCACCAGCAGAGACAGGGGGTGGGAAAAACTGTTTTTT.

This clonotype appeared a few times. The genes are TRBV9 and TRBJ2-1; 8 bases map to TRBD2. CDR1 and CDR2 from the germline V gene are SGDLS and YYNGEE. The CDR3 loop spans 16 amino acids. With V trimmed by 0 bases and J by 4 bases, 6 bases remained unmatched. CDR3 bases: TGTGCCAGCAGCGTAGGTTCTAGCGGGCGATACAATGAGCAGTTCTTC. It translates to CASSVGSSGRYNEQFF. The full variable domain, completed using reference TRBV9 and TRBJ2-1, is DSGVTQTPKHLITATGQRVTLRCSPRSGDLSVYWYQQSLDQGLQFLIQYYNGEERAKGNILERFSAQQFPDLHSELNLSSLELGDSALYFCASSVGSSGRYNEQFFGPGTRLTVL.

The V and J genes are TRBV24-1 and TRBJ1-1; 9 bases agree with TRBD1. With 9 bases clipped from V and 7 bases from J, the junction kept 11 bases outside the gene matches. Germline V CDR1 and CDR2: KGHDR, SFDVKD. The CDR3 totals 14 residues. Written as DNA, the CDR3 is TGTGCCACCGCCCAGGGACAGGGTTATGGTGAAGCTTTCTTT. Residues: CATAQGQGYGEAFF.

This clonotype was counted between two and nine times. This chain joins TRBV11-2 and TRBJ2-3, with D possibly being TRBD1 (5 bases). Germline V gene data show CDR1 as SGHAT and CDR2 as FQNNGV. This CDR3 is built from 16 residues. The V and J ends lost 8 bases and 3 bases respectively, with 21 bases between them. The CDR3 nucleotides are TGTGCCAGCTTCAACGTAAGGGGTGCTGGTACAGATACGCAGTATTTT. Its protein product is CASFNVRGAGTDTQYF.

This clonotype was counted at least ten times. The chain couples TRBV5-6 to TRBJ1-2; D is unclear. The V end lost 1 base, the J end lost 1 base, and 2 bases lay between the germline ends. CDR1 and CDR2 from the germline V gene are SGHDT and YYEEEE. This CDR3 spans 12 amino acids. The CDR3 nucleotides read TGTGCCAGCAGCTTGAGTAACTATGGCTACACCTTC. This codes for CASSLSNYGYTF.

This clonotype occurred a few times. V usage is TRBV12-3 or TRBV12-4 and J usage is TRBJ2-1; 9 bases fit TRBD1. The CDR3 runs 16 residues. The V and J ends lost 5 bases and 4 bases, in that order; junction bases with no gene match: 9. The CDR3 is CASSGDREKLYNEQFF. In DNA, the CDR3 is TGTGCCAGCAGTGGGGACAGGGAAAAACTTTACAATGAGCAGTTCTTC.

On this clonotype itself: The germline gene is not matched at one end of the junction; a read error may be the cause. The chain employs TRBV7-7 and TRBJ2-1; TRBD2 aligns across 9 bases. Germline lookup yields CDR1 SSHAT and CDR2 FNYEAQ (reference sequence). The CDR3 is 14 amino acids. CDR3 sequence (DNA): TGTGCTAGCAGCTTAGCGGGGGCACACAATGAGCAGTTCTTC. The encoded protein is CASSLAGAHNEQFF.

This clonotype is a singleton in its sample. This chain uses TRBV7-8 with TRBJ2-5, with D maybe TRBD2 (6 bases). CDR3 length: 15 amino acids. V was pared by 5 bases and J by 5 bases, with 18 bases between. Per the germline V gene, CDR1 is SGHVS and CDR2 is FQNEAQ. DNA for the CDR3: TGTGCCAGCAGCCTCGAACAGGCTCGGGGGGAGACCCAGTACTTC. Amino acids: CASSLEQARGETQYF.

The chain has TRBV5-1 and TRBJ2-7; 7 bases agree with TRBD2. CDR1 and CDR2 (germline): SGHRS, YFSETQ. The CDR3 is made up of 17 amino acids. V dropped 0 bases and J dropped 3; count of bases not matched to a gene: 12. The CDR3 reads CASSLAASGTFFYEQYF. CDR3 nucleotides: TGCGCCAGCAGCTTGGCGGCTAGCGGTACCTTCTTCTACGAGCAGTACTTC.

This clonotype was picked up a small number of times. The chain carries TRBV6-1 and TRBJ2-1, with D perhaps matching TRBD2 (5 bases). Germline V gives CDR1 MNHNS, CDR2 SASEGT. The V and J ends lost 2 bases and 5 bases respectively, with 13 bases between them. There are 15 residues in the CDR3. The CDR3 region has the DNA TGTGCCAGCAGTGAAAGAGGGTGGTTGGACAATGAGCAGTTCTTC. As protein: CASSERGWLDNEQFF.

This clonotype has only a few counts. The CDR3 spells CASSVTGVWAFF. CDR3 sequence (DNA): TGTGCCAGCAGCGTGACAGGAGTTTGGGCTTTCTTT. The gene calls are TRBV11-2 and TRBJ1-1; tentative D call: TRBD1 (6 bases). This CDR3 spans 12 amino acids. Germline V gene sequence: CDR1 SGHAT, CDR2 FQNNGV. With 5 bases removed from V and 11 bases from J, the gap between germline ends came to 15 bases. Full variable domain (missing parts from reference TRBV11-2 and TRBJ1-1): EAGVAQSPRYKIIEKRQSVAFWCNPISGHATLYWYQQILGQGPKLLIQFQNNGVVDDSQLPKDRFSAERLKGVDSTLKIQPAKLEDSAVYLCASSVTGVWAFFGQGTRLTVV.

This clonotype was counted ten times or more. The chain uses TRBV6-2 or TRBV6-3 and TRBJ2-1, with 9 nucleotides matching TRBD2. This CDR3 has 18 residues. Unmatched junction bases numbered 12, after V lost 2 bases and J lost 4 bases. From germline, CDR1 is MNHEY and CDR2 SVGEGT. The CDR3 sequence is CASSYGLGSGSSYNEQFF. The CDR3 DNA follows: TGTGCCAGCAGTTACGGACTGGGTAGCGGGAGTTCGTACAATGAGCAGTTCTTC.

The table lists this clonotype with a few counts. The chain carries TRBV7-6 and TRBJ2-2; 7 nucleotides match TRBD1. The V and J ends lost 5 bases and 8 bases, in that order; junction bases with no gene match: 26. From germline, CDR1 is SGHVS and CDR2 FNYEAQ. The CDR3 is 20 residues long. CDR3 DNA: TGTGCCAGCAGCCCATGGGTGGGACAGTACCTCCTTGAACAAGGGGGGGAGCTGTTTTTT. Protein product: CASSPWVGQYLLEQGGELFF. The complete variable domain, with remaining parts taken from reference TRBV7-6 and TRBJ2-2, reads GAGVSQSPRYKVTKRGQDVALRCDPISGHVSLYWYRQALGQGPEFLTYFNYEAQQDKSGLPNDRFSAERPEGSISTLTIQRTEQRDSAMYRCASSPWVGQYLLEQGGELFFGEGSRLTVL.

This rearrangement joins TRBV7-2 to TRBJ1-2; D unresolved. V lost 0 bases and J 5 bases, leaving 13 bases between the germline ends. The CDR3 loop spans 15 amino acids. Germline V CDR1 and CDR2: SGHTA, FQGNSA. CDR3 nucleotide sequence: TGTGCCAGCAGCTTAGCGGTGGGTGCCGTTTATGGCTACACCTTC. Amino acid sequence: CASSLAVGAVYGYTF.

At least ten counts were recorded for this clonotype. This chain uses TRBV28 with TRBJ1-5; the match to TRBD1 covers 8 bases. This CDR3 spans 16 amino acids. Germline loops: CDR1 MDHEN, CDR2 SYDVKM. J gave up 2 bases and V 4 bases, and 7 bases lay outside the gene matches. CDR3 in amino acids: CASSWTGWSGNQPQHF. The CDR3 coding sequence is TGTGCCAGCAGTTGGACAGGGTGGAGCGGCAATCAGCCCCAGCATTTT.

This clonotype was counted a few times. The V call is TRBV20-1, the J call TRBJ1-2; weak D call: TRBD1 (6 bases). CDR1 DFQATT and CDR2 SNEGSKA come from the germline V gene (reference sequence). The CDR3 extends over 14 amino acids. With 6 bases removed from V and 0 bases from J, the gap between germline ends came to 14 bases. The CDR3 DNA sequence: TGCAGTGCACCACGACAGGTGACTAACTATGGCTACACCTTC. Translated: CSAPRQVTNYGYTF.

J is TRBJ1-2 and V is TRBV10-3, with 7 bases that match TRBD1. The germline V gene encodes CDR1 ENHRY and CDR2 SYGVKD. The CDR3 spans 15 residues. V dropped 7 bases and J dropped 0; count of bases not matched to a gene: 8. Here the CDR3 reads CAITGTASPNYGYTF. The DNA of the CDR3 is TGTGCCATCACCGGGACAGCATCACCTAACTATGGCTACACCTTC.

This chain uses TRBV27 with TRBJ2-1, with TRBD2 matching 7 bases. The germline CDR1 and CDR2 sequences are MNHEY and SMNVEV (reference sequence). Unmatched junction bases numbered 14, after V lost 9 bases and J lost 0 bases. This CDR3 region has 17 residues. The CDR3 coding sequence is TGTGCCAGGAGTACGCGCCTAGCGGAGAGCTCCTACAATGAGCAGTTCTTC. This codes for CARSTRLAESSYNEQFF.

This clonotype has a count of ten or more. The chain combines TRBV4-3 with TRBJ2-1; tentative D call: TRBD2 (5 bases). The V end was cut by 4 bases, the J end by 7 bases, with 8 bases between. This CDR3 has 12 residues. Germline-derived CDR1 and CDR2 are LGHNA and YSLEER. Written as DNA, the CDR3 is TGCGCCAGCAGCCGGGGAGCAAATGAGCAGTTCTTC. Residues: CASSRGANEQFF.

The J gene is TRBJ1-3, the V gene TRBV4-1; no reliable D call. The CDR3 totals 16 residues. Germline values: CDR1 MGHRA, CDR2 YSYEKL. Trimming cost V 1 base and J 0 bases, with 10 bases left between them. The CDR3 coding sequence is TGCGCCAGCAGCCAAGGCACCGGGCCCTCTGGAAACACCATATATTTT. Translating gives CASSQGTGPSGNTIYF.